Below are 16 T cell receptor beta chains sequenced from a single sample in a study of T cell responses to AZD1222 COVID-19 vaccine. Data came from immunoSEQ multiplex PCR; TCRdb stores just in-frame clones and leaves some out. The repertoire holds some 150,000 clones, with just over 90% as singletons. The source was peripheral blood, collected on day 0 of MenACWY control vaccination. Every receptor here comes from an adult in good health.

This clone was picked up one time. CDR3 DNA sequence: TGTGCCAGCAGACGAGACAGGGGCCCGTCCGGGGAGCTGTTTTTT. Its protein is CASRRDRGPSGELFF. V usage is TRBV6-5 and J usage is TRBJ2-2, with TRBD1 identical over 8 bases. CDR1 and CDR2 (germline): MNHEY, SVGAGI. V lost 6 bases, J lost 6 bases, and 9 bases stayed unmatched. The CDR3 spans 15 residues.

The chain couples TRBV25-1 to TRBJ1-2; D is unresolved. Between the trimmed V and J ends, which lost 11 bases and 4 bases, there was a span of 8 bases. From germline, CDR1 is MGHDK and CDR2 SYGVNS. The CDR3 loop spans 10 amino acids. The CDR3 spells CAAGSYGYTF. CDR3 DNA sequence: TGTGCCGCTGGCAGCTATGGCTACACCTTC.

The table lists this clone with a count of one. The J gene is TRBJ2-7, the V gene TRBV19; no firm D call. The CDR3 spans 11 residues. Germline loops: CDR1 LNHDA, CDR2 SQIVND (reference sequence). The V end was cut by 4 bases, the J end by 4 bases, with 5 bases between. The CDR3 coding sequence is TGTGCCAGTAGTAGGGGATACGAGCAGTACTTC. Protein sequence: CASSRGYEQYF.

The chain joins TRBV27 to TRBJ2-1; TRBD2 is a possible D gene (5 bases). The germline V and J ends were trimmed by 2 bases and 9 bases, with 14 bases remaining between them. Germline CDR1 reads MNHEY; CDR2 reads SMNVEV (reference sequence). The CDR3 totals 14 residues. CDR3 sequence: CASSLQASFGEQFF. In DNA, the CDR3 is TGTGCCAGCAGTTTACAGGCTAGCTTTGGTGAGCAGTTCTTC.

V gene TRBV19 combines with J gene TRBJ2-7; possibly TRBD1 for D (5 bases). Trimming took 1 base from V and 7 from J, leaving 14 bases between them. The CDR3 has 14 amino acids. CDR1 is LNHDA, CDR2 SQIVND, per germline (reference sequence). CDR3 sequence: CASSIGAGSAEQYF. The CDR3 DNA sequence: TGTGCCAGTAGTATAGGGGCAGGGTCGGCGGAGCAGTACTTC.

The J gene is TRBJ1-2, the V gene TRBV9; maybe TRBD1 (5 bases). CDR3 size: 15 residues. Trimming pared 2 bases from V and 3 bases from J, leaving 14 bases between. Germline-derived CDR1 and CDR2 are SGDLS and YYNGEE. The CDR3 sequence: CASSVSGTKYYGYTF. DNA of the CDR3: TGTGCCAGCAGCGTTTCCGGGACGAAGTACTATGGCTACACCTTC.

This chain connects TRBV27 to TRBJ2-1; 11 nucleotides match TRBD2. Germline lookup yields CDR1 MNHEY and CDR2 SMNVEV (reference sequence). V was clipped by 7 bases and J by 9 bases; unmatched bases: 11. The CDR3 runs 15 residues. CDR3 sequence: CASIITSGRWSEQFF. CDR3 in DNA: TGTGCCAGCATTATAACTAGCGGGAGATGGAGTGAGCAGTTCTTC.

This chain joins TRBV19 and TRBJ1-3; D unresolved. The germline V gene has CDR1 LNHDA and CDR2 SQIVND (reference sequence). CDR3 length equals 14 residues. Trimming shortened V by 1 base and J by 2 bases, and 6 bases separated the two germline ends. The CDR3 DNA follows: TGTGCCAGTAGTATAGTTGGGGCTGGAAACACCATATATTTT. It is translated as CASSIVGAGNTIYF.

V usage is TRBV27 and J usage is TRBJ1-2, with no clear D. V was clipped by 2 bases and J by 4 bases, with 8 bases between them. CDR1 is MNHEY, CDR2 SMNVEV, per germline (reference sequence). This CDR3 has 13 amino acids. The CDR3 DNA is TGTGCCAGCAGTTTAAGGGCCTTCTATGGCTACACCTTC. Protein: CASSLRAFYGYTF.

The chain joins TRBV6-1 to TRBJ1-1; D not resolved. This CDR3 has 12 amino acids. Trimming cost V 1 base and J 3 bases, with 3 bases left between them. The germline CDR1 and CDR2 sequences are MNHNS and SASEGT. As DNA, the CDR3 is TGTGCCAGCAGTGAAGGGTACACTGAAGCTTTCTTT. Amino acid sequence: CASSEGYTEAFF.

The gene calls are TRBV13 and TRBJ2-7; weak D call: TRBD2 (5 bases). Germline values: CDR1 PRHDT, CDR2 FYEKMQ (reference sequence). The CDR3 has 13 residues. V gave up 7 bases and J gave up 5 bases, with 15 bases separating them. The CDR3 DNA reads as TGTGCCAGCACCCACCAATCGGGGAACGAGCAGTACTTC. It specifies CASTHQSGNEQYF.

The rearrangement joins TRBV6-5 to TRBJ1-5; no clear D. Germline values: CDR1 MNHEY, CDR2 SVGAGI. V was clipped by 7 bases and J by 8 bases, with 18 bases between them. The CDR3 is made up of 14 amino acids. CDR3 region: CASKGPGASEPQHF. The CDR3 region has the DNA TGTGCCAGCAAAGGGCCCGGTGCGTCTGAGCCCCAGCATTTT.

The chain combines TRBV6-4 with TRBJ1-3; D is perhaps TRBD1 (6 bases). The CDR3 is 17 residues long. Germline V gene lookup returns CDR1 MRHNA and CDR2 SNTAGT. The V end lost 7 bases, the J end lost 0 bases, and 19 bases lay between the germline ends. The CDR3 nucleotides are TGTGCCAGCACCCTAGGGGGTTCCCTTTTCTCTGGAAACACCATATATTTT. Protein: CASTLGGSLFSGNTIYF.

The CDR3 loop is CASSELGGRTEAFF. The CDR3 nucleotides read TGTGCCAGCAGTGAATTAGGGGGCAGAACTGAAGCTTTCTTT. J is TRBJ1-1 and V is TRBV25-1; TRBD1 matches 7 bases. The CDR3 runs 14 residues. V lost 1 base to trimming and J lost 5 bases; unmatched junction nucleotides: 4. Germline CDR1 and CDR2: MGHDK and SYGVNS.

This clone appeared a single time. The rearrangement joins TRBV3-1 (or the pseudogene TRBV3-2) to TRBJ1-1; D gene uncertain. Looked up from germline, CDR1 is LGHDT and CDR2 is YNNKEL (reference sequence). The CDR3 has 12 amino acids. V dropped 4 bases and J dropped 2 bases, with 5 bases sitting between them. The DNA for the CDR3 is TGTGCCAGCAGCCGCAGAAACACTGAAGCTTTCTTT. It specifies CASSRRNTEAFF.

The chain has TRBV7-3 and TRBJ1-1; tentative D call: TRBD1 (6 bases). The CDR3 contains 13 residues. Trimming took 3 bases from V and 3 from J, leaving 8 bases between them. Per the germline V gene, CDR1 is SGHTA and CDR2 is FQGTGA. The CDR3 DNA reads as TGTGCCAGCAGCTTGAGGGGGGACACTGAAGCTTTCTTT. This codes for CASSLRGDTEAFF.